This is a list of T cell receptor beta chains from one sample in a study of blood T cell repertoires in COVID-19. Clones were read by immunoSEQ multiplex PCR, and TCRdb kept only the in-frame ones, dropping some. The sample consists of roughly 45,000 clones, 85% to 90% of them appearing once. The specimen sequenced was peripheral blood. Receptors were obtained from a woman between 55 and 75 years old with acute or convalescent COVID-19. Each CDR3 is given with its conserved first and last residue. A D gene is named only where the DNA matches it firmly. Clone size is given for some rows only: seen once, a few or many times, or a class if the clone is expanded.

d_gene	abundance	j_gene	len	v_gene	CDR3nt	CDR3aa
TRBD2	NA	TRBJ2-2	14	TRBV19	TGTGCCAGTCGGCGCGGGGGAGGCACCGAGGAGCTGTTTTTT	CASRRGGGTEELFF
NA	NA	TRBJ2-7	12	TRBV6-5	TGTGCCAATTCCGGGACAACCTACGAGCAGTACTTC	CANSGTTYEQYF
NA	NA	TRBJ2-5	14	TRBV30	TGTGCCTGGAGTCGAGGACAAATCCAAGAGACCCAGTACTTC	CAWSRGQIQETQYF
TRBD1	NA	TRBJ1-2	14	TRBV6-5	TGTGCCAGCAGGGACAGGGGAGTAAACTATGGCTACACCTTC	CASRDRGVNYGYTF
NA	NA	TRBJ2-7	14	TRBV9	TGTGCCAGCAGCGTATTCCCCGGGGACTACGAGCAGTACTTC	CASSVFPGDYEQYF
TRBD2	NA	TRBJ2-2	15	TRBV6-5	TGTGCCAGCAGTTACGACGGGAGGAGGCCCGGGGAGCTGTTTTTT	CASSYDGRRPGELFF
NA	NA	TRBJ2-3	12	TRBV9	TGTGCCAGCAGCGCAAAGGGGGATACGCAGTATTTT	CASSAKGDTQYF
NA	NA	TRBJ1-3	13	TRBV9	TGTGCCAGCAGCGACGGGGCTGGAAACACCATATATTTT	CASSDGAGNTIYF
TRBD1	NA	TRBJ2-4	16	TRBV18	TGTGCCAGCTCAAAAGGACAGGTTTCCATCAACAACATTCAGTACTTC	CASSKGQVSINNIQYF
TRBD1	NA	TRBJ2-7	15	TRBV5-4	TGTGCCAGCAGCTTGCTGGGACAGAACTCCTACGAGCAGTACTTC	CASSLLGQNSYEQYF
NA	NA	TRBJ1-6	13	TRBV30	TGTGCCTGGTCAGACAGGCATAATTCACCCCTCCACTTT	CAWSDRHNSPLHF
TRBD2	NA	TRBJ2-5	14	TRBV5-4	TGTGCCAGCAGAAGCCGGGGGGGCCCAGAGACCCAGTACTTC	CASRSRGGPETQYF
TRBD2	NA	TRBJ2-5	18	TRBV4-2	TGTGCCAGCAGCCAAGATGGAACGCTAGCGGGAGTCGGGGAGACCCAGTACTTC	CASSQDGTLAGVGETQYF
NA	NA	TRBJ1-5	14	TRBV2	TGTGCCAGCAGTGAGTGGCAGGGCTATCAGCCCCAGCATTTT	CASSEWQGYQPQHF
TRBD1	once	TRBJ2-2	16	TRBV4-2	TGTGCCAGCAGCCAGAGGGGGACAGGGAGGACCGGGGAGCTGTTTTTT	CASSQRGTGRTGELFF
TRBD1	NA	TRBJ1-1	19	TRBV19	TGTGCCAGTAGTATTAGACGCATCGGGACAGGGGGATACAACACTGAAGCTTTCTTT	CASSIRRIGTGGYNTEAFF
TRBD1	NA	TRBJ1-2	14	TRBV6-5	TGTGCCGGGAGACTGACAGGGGCCAACTATGGCTACACCTTC	CAGRLTGANYGYTF
NA	NA	TRBJ1-1	16	TRBV6-5	TGTGCCAGCAGTTACCGAATAAATACAGTGAACACTGAAGCTTTCTTT	CASSYRINTVNTEAFF
NA	once	TRBJ1-1	11	TRBV20-1	TGCAGTGCGGAGAGGAACACTGAAGCTTTCTTT	CSAERNTEAFF
NA	NA	TRBJ2-2	12	TRBV9	TGTGCCAGCAGCCTAAACACCGGGGAGCTGTTTTTT	CASSLNTGELFF
TRBD1	NA	TRBJ2-5	15	TRBV27	TGTGCCAGCCGGGACAGGGCCGACTCCCAAGAGACCCAGTACTTC	CASRDRADSQETQYF
TRBD2	few	TRBJ2-5	18	TRBV27	TGTGCCAGCAGTTCCTTCGGGACTAGCGCCTTTTCTAAAAGGAACCAGTACTTC	CASSSFGTSAFSKRNQYF
NA	NA	TRBJ2-6	14	TRBV19	TGTGCCAGTATGGCAGGGGTCGGGGCCAACGTCCTGACTTTC	CASMAGVGANVLTF
TRBD2	once	TRBJ2-1	13	TRBV6-5	TGTGCCAGCAGTCGACTAGCGGGAGTCGAGCAGTTCTTC	CASSRLAGVEQFF
NA	NA	TRBJ1-6	16	TRBV18	TGTGCCAGCTCACCACCGACCCAGGGTGGTAATTCACCCCTCCACTTT	CASSPPTQGGNSPLHF
TRBD1	few	TRBJ2-1	15	TRBV7-2	TGTGCCAGCAGGTTACAGGGGAGCTCCTACAATGAGCAGTTCTTC	CASRLQGSSYNEQFF
NA	NA	TRBJ2-7	13	TRBV7-8	TGTGCCAGCAGCTTGGACACTACCTACGAGCAGTACTTC	CASSLDTTYEQYF
NA	NA	TRBJ2-7	13	TRBV19	TGTGCCAGTAGTAGGGCAACGGACTACGAGCAGTACTTC	CASSRATDYEQYF
NA	once	TRBJ1-5	15	TRBV19	TGTGCCAGTAGTATAGGAGGCAGCGCCGCTCAGCCCCAGCATTTT	CASSIGGSAAQPQHF
NA	NA	TRBJ2-1	16	TRBV9	TGTGCCAGCAGCGTATCATCGGTTGTGGTATACAATGAGCAGTTCTTC	CASSVSSVVVYNEQFF
NA	NA	TRBJ1-3	15	TRBV11-2	TGTGCCAGCAGCCCATCTTCGGGGGCTGGAAACACCATATATTTT	CASSPSSGAGNTIYF
NA	NA	TRBJ2-3	15	TRBV7-2	TGTGCCAGCAGCTTAGGCGGTAGTGGTGCAGATACGCAGTATTTT	CASSLGGSGADTQYF
TRBD1	NA	TRBJ1-2	15	TRBV27	TGTGCCAGCAAAAAGGGGGCAGGGACGCCCTATGGCTACACCTTC	CASKKGAGTPYGYTF
TRBD1	medium-sized	TRBJ2-1	13	TRBV2	TGTGCCTTACGGGACAGGGCCTACAATGAGCAGTTCTTC	CALRDRAYNEQFF
TRBD2	NA	TRBJ2-3	15	TRBV5-1	TGCGCCAGCAGCCCGGGACTAGCGGGACAACATACGCAGTATTTT	CASSPGLAGQHTQYF
TRBD1	NA	TRBJ1-4	15	TRBV7-8	TGTGCCAGCAGCTTAGCTTACAGGGGGAGAGAAAAACTGTTTTTT	CASSLAYRGREKLFF
TRBD1	NA	TRBJ2-2	15	TRBV10-3	TGTGCCACTTACGGACAGGGCTCGAACACCGGGGAGCTGTTTTTT	CATYGQGSNTGELFF
TRBD2	NA	TRBJ2-3	16	TRBV19	TGTGCCAGTAGTAGAGGAGGGCGGGGGGGTGCAGATACGCAGTATTTT	CASSRGGRGGADTQYF
TRBD2	NA	TRBJ2-5	19	TRBV7-7	TGTGCTAGCAGCTTCGACAGCCTGACACTAGCGGGAGGGAAAGAGACCCAGTACTTC	CASSFDSLTLAGGKETQYF
TRBD2	NA	TRBJ2-5	15	TRBV9	TGTGCCAGCACCAAAGCTGGGCTAGCGGAAGAGACCCAGTACTTC	CASTKAGLAEETQYF
TRBD1	few	TRBJ1-1	14	TRBV6-4	TGTGCCAGCAGGGCGGGACAGGCAAACACTGAAGCTTTCTTT	CASRAGQANTEAFF
TRBD1	NA	TRBJ2-5	15	TRBV5-4	TGTGCCAGCAGCTACGACAGGGGCTTCCAAGAGACCCAGTACTTC	CASSYDRGFQETQYF
NA	NA	TRBJ2-2	14	TRBV7-3	TGTGCCAGCAGCCCACAGGCGAACACCGGGGAGCTGTTTTTT	CASSPQANTGELFF
TRBD1	NA	TRBJ1-6	20	TRBV4-2	TGTGCCAGCAGCCAAGATCCGAACCCGGGACAGGGACAATATAATTCACCCCTCCACTTT	CASSQDPNPGQGQYNSPLHF
NA	NA	TRBJ2-1	11	TRBV12-3/TRBV12-4	TGTGCCAACTCGAAGCGGAATGAGCAGTTCTTC	CANSKRNEQFF
NA	NA	TRBJ2-7	17	TRBV7-2	TGTGCCAGCAGCTTTATTGCTAGCGGAGGGGGGTCCTACGAGCAGTACTTC	CASSFIASGGGSYEQYF